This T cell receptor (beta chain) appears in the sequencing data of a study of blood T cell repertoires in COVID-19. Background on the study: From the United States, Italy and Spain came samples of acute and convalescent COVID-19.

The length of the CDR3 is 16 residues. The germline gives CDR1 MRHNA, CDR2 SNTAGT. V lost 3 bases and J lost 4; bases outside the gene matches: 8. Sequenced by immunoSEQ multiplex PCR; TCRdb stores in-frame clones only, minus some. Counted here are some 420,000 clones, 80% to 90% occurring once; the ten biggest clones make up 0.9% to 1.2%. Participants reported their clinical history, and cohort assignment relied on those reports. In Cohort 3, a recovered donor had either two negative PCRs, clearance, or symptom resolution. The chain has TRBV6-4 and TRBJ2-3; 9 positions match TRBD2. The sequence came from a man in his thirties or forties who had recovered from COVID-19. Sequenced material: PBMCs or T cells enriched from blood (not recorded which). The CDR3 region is CASSERAGGPSDTQYF. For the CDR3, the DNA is TGTGCCAGCAGTGAAAGGGCGGGAGGGCCTTCAGATACGCAGTATTTT.